This TCR beta chain originates from a study of response to subunit inactivated influenza vaccine. MiXCR was run by TCRdb on the RT-PCR reads, yielding one entry per CDR3 protein. The sample has roughly 540,000 distinct CDR3 sequences; 20% to 25% are singletons. Germline CDR1 reads MNHNS; CDR2 reads SASEGT. CDR3 size: 15 residues. The ends were cut back, 5 bases at V and 6 bases at J, with 16 bases in the middle. This clonotype was recorded a few times. The same sample was also studied in work on T cells expressing NK-cell markers. Turning to that study: The authors generated TCR beta cDNA through 5'RACE template switching with UMIs. Sorted CD3+CD56+NKG2C+, CD3+CD56+NKG2C- and CD3+CD56-NKG2C+ T cells supplied TCR beta repertoires.

The clonotype was recovered from a man between 50 and 59 years old who received an inactivated influenza vaccine. The sample in question was CD4+ T cells sorted from PBMCs, obtained approximately 13 days after vaccination. This chain links TRBV6-1 with TRBJ2-2; weak D call: TRBD1 (6 bases). The CDR3 loop is CASSPDRSSAGELFF. The CDR3 DNA follows: TGTGCCAGCAGTCCCGACAGGTCATCCGCCGGGGAGCTGTTTTTT.